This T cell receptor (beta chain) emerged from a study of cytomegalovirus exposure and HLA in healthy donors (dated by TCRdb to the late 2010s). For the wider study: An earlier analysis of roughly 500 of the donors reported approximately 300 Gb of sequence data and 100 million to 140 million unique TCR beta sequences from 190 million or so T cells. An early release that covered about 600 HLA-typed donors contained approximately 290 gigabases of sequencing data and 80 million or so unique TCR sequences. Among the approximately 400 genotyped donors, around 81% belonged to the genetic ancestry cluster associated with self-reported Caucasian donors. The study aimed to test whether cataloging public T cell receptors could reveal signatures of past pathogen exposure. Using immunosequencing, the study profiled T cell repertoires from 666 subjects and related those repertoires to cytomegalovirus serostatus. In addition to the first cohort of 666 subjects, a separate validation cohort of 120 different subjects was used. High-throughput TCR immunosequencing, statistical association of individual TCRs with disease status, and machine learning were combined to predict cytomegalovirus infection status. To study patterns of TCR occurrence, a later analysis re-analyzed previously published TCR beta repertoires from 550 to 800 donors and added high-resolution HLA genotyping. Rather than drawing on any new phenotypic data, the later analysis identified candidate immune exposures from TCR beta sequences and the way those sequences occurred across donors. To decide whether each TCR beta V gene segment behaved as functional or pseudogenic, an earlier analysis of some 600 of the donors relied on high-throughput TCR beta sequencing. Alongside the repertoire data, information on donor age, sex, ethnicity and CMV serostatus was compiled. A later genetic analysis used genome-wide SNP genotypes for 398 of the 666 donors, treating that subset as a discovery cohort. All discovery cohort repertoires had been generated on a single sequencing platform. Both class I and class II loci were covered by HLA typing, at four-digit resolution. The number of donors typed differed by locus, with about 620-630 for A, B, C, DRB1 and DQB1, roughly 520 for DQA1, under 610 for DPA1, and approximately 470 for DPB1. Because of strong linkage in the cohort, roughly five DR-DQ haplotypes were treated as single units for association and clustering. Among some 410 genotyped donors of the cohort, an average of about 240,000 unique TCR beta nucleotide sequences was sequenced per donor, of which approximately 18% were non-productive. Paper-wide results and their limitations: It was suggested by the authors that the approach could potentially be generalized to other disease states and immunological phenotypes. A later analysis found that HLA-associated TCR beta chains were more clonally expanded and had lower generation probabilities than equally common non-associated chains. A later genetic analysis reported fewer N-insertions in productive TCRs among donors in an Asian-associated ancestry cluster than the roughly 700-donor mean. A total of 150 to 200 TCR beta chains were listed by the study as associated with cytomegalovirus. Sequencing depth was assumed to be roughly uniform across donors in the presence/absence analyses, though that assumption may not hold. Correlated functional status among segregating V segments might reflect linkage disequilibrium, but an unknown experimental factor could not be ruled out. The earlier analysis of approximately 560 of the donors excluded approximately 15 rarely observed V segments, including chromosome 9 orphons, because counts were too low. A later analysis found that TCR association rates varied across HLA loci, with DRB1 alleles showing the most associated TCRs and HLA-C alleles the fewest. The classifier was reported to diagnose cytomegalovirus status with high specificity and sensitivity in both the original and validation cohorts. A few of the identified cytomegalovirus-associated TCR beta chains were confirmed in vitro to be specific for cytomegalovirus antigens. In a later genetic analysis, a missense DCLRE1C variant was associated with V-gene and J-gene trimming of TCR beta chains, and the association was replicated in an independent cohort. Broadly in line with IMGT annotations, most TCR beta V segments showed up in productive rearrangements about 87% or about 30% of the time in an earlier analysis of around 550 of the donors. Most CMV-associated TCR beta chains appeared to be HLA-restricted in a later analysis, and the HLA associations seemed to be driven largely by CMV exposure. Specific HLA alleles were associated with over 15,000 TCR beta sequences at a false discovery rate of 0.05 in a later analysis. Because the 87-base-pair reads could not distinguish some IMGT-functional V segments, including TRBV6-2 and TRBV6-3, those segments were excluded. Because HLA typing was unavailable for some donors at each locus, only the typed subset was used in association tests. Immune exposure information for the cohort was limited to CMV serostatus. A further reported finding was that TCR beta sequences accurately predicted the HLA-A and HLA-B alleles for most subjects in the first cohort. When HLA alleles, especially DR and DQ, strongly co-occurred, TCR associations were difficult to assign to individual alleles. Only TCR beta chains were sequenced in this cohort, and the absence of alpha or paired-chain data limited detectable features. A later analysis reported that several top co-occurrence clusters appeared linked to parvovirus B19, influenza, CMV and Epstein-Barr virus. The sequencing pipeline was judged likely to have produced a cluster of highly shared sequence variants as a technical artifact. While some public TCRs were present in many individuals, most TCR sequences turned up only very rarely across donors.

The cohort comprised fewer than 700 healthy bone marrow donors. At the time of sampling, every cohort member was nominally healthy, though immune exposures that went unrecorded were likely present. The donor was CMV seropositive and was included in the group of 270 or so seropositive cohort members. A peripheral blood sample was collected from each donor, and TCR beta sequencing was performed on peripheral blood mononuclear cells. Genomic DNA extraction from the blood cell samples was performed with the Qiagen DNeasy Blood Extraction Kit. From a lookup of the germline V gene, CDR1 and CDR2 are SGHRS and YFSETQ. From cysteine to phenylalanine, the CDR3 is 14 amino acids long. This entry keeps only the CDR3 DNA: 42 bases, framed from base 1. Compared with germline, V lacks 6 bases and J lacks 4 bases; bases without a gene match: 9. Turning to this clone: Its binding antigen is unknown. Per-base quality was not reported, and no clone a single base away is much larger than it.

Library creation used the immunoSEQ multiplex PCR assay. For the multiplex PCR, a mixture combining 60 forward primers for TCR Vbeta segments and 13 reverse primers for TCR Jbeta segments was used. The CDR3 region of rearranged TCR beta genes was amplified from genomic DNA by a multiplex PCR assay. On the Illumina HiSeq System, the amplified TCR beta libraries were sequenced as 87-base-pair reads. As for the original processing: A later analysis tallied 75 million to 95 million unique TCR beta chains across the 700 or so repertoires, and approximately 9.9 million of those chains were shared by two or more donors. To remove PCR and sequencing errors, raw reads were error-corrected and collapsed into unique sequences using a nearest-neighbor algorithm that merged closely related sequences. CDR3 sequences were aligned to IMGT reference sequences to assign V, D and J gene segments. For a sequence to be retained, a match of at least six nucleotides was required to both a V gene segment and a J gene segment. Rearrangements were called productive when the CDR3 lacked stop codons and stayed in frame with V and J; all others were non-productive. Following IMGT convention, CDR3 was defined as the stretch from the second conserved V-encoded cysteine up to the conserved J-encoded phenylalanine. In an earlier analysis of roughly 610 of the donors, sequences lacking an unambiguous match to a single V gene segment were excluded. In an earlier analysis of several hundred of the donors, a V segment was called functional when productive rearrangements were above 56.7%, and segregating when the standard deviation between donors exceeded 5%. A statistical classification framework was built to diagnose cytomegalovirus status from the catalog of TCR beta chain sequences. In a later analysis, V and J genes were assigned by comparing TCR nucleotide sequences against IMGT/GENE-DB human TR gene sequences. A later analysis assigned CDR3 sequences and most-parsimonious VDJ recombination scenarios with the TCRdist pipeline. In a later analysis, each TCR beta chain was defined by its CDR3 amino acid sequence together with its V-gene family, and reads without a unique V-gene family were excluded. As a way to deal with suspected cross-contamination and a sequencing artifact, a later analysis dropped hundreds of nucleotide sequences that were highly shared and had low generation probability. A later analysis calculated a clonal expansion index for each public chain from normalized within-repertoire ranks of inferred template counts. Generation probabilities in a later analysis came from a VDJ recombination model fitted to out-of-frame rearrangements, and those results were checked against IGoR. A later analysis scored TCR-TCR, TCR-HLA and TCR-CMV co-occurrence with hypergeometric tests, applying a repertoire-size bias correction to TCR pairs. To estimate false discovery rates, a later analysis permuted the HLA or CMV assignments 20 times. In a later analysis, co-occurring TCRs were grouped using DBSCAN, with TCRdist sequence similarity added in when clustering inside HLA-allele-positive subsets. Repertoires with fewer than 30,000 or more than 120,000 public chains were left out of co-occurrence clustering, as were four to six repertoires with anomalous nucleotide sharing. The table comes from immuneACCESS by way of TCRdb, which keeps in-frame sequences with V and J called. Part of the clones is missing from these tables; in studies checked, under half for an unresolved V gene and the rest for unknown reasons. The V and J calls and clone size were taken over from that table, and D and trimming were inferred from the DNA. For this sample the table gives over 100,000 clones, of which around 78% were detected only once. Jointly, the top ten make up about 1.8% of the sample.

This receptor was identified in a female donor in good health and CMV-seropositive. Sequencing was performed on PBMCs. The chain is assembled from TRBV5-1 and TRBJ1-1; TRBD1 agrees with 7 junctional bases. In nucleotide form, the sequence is TGCGCCAGCAAAGGACAGGTGTCCGGCACTGAAGCTTTCTTT. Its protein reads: CASKGQVSGTEAFF.